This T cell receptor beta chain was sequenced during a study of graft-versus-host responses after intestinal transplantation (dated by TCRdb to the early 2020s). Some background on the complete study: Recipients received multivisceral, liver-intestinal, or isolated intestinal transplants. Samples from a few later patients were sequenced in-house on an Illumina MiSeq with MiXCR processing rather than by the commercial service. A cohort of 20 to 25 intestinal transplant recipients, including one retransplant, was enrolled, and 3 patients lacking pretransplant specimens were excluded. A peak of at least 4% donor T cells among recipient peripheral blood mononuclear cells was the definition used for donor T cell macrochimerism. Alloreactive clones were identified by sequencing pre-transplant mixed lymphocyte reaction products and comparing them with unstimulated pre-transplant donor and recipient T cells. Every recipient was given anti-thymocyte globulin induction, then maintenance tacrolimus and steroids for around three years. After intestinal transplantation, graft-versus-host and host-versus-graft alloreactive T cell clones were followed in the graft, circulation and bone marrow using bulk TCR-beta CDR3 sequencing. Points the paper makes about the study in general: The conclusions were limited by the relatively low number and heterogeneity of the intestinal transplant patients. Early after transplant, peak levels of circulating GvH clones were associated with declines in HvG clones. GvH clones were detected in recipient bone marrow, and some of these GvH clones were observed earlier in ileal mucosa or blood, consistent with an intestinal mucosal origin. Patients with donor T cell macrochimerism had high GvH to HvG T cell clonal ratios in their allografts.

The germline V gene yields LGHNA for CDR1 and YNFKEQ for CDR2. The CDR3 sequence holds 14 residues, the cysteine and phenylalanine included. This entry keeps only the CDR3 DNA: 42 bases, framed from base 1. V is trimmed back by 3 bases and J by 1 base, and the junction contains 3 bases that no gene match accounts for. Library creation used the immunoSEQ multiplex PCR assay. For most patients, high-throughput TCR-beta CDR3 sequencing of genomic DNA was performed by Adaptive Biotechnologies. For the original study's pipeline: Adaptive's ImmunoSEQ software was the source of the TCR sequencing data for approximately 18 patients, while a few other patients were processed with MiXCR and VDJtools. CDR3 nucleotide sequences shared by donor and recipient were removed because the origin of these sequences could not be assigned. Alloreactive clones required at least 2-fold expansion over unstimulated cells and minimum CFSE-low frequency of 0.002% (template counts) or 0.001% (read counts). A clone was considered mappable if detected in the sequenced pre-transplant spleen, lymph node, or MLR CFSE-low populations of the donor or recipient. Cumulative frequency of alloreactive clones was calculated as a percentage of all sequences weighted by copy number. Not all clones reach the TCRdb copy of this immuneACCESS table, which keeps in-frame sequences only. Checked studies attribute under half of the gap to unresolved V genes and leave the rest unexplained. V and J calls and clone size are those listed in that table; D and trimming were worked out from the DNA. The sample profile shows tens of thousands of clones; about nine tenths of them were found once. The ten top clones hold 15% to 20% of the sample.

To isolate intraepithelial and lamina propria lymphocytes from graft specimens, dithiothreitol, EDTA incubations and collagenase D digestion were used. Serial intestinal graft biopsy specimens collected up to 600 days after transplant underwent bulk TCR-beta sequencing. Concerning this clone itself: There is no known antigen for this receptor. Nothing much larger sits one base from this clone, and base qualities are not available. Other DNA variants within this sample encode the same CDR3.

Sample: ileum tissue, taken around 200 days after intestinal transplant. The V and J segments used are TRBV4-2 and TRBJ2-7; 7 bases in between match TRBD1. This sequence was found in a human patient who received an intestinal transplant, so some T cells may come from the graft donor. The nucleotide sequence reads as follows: TGTGCCAGCAGCCAGGACAGGAGGTCCTACGAGCAGTACTTC. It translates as CASSQDRRSYEQYF.